The 29 T cell receptor beta chains given below trace back to one sample, sequenced in a study of blood T cells in healthy people across ages. The use of a sample-barcoded 5' primer and a J-beta primer mix characterized a second PCR of about 7 to 12 cycles. From the 5' RACE reads, TCRdb called clonotypes with MiXCR, one entry per CDR3 protein. This sample carries 1,100,000 or so distinct CDR3 sequences, 45% of them seen once, and the ten largest clones take approximately 19%. Sequencing used blood. The source is a woman in her fifties or sixties in good health.

The chain employs TRBV12-3 or TRBV12-4 and TRBJ2-1; D may match TRBD1 or TRBD2 (5 bases each). This CDR3 contains 14 residues. Trimming shortened V by 6 bases and J by 9 bases, and 18 bases separated the two germline ends. The CDR3 nucleotides are TGTGCCAGCAGGATAGGGACGCTTCGGGCTGAGCAGTTCTTC. Its protein is CASRIGTLRAEQFF.

The V gene is TRBV11-2, the J gene TRBJ2-3; TRBD1 might be the D (5 bases). The CDR3 extends over 19 amino acids. The ends were cut back, 7 bases at V and 0 bases at J, with 26 bases in the middle. Germline V CDR1 and CDR2: SGHAT, FQNNGV. The CDR3 sequence: CASTLYLAGIPTSTDTQYF. The CDR3 DNA reads as TGTGCCAGCACCTTGTATTTGGCAGGGATTCCTACTAGCACAGATACGCAGTATTTT.

This clonotype was seen a handful of times. The rearrangement joins TRBV10-1 to TRBJ2-7, with a possible D match to TRBD2 (6 bases). V was clipped by 5 bases and J by 2 bases, with 16 bases between them. This CDR3 spans 15 amino acids. CDR1 is WNHNN, CDR2 SYGVQD, per germline (reference sequence). CDR3 DNA: TGCGCCAGCAGTCGGGCCGTTGCGGGAACCTACGAGCAGTACTTC. Its translation: CASSRAVAGTYEQYF.

This clonotype was seen a single time. The chain combines TRBV29-1 with TRBJ1-2, with 8 nucleotides matching TRBD1. CDR3 size: 17 residues. Germline assignment: CDR1 SQVTM and CDR2 ANQGSEA. Germline trimming cut 1 base from V and 4 bases from J; bases unmatched to any gene: 14. In DNA form, the CDR3 reads TGCAGCGTTGAAGGGAACACTGACAGGGGCCGTTCCTATGGCTACACCTTC. Its protein is CSVEGNTDRGRSYGYTF.

This chain joins TRBV27 and TRBJ2-5; tentatively, D is TRBD1 (5 bases). The V gene lost 6 bases and the J gene lost 4 bases, with 18 bases spanning the gap. The CDR3 extends over 15 amino acids. CDR1 is MNHEY and CDR2 is SMNVEV in the germline V gene (reference sequence). CDR3 sequence reads: CASSLVPRVGETQYF. CDR3 nucleotides: TGTGCCAGCAGCCTCGTTCCCAGGGTAGGAGAGACCCAGTACTTC.

CDR3 loop: CASSDGLEIYEQYF. CDR3 bases: TGTGCCAGCAGTGACGGACTAGAGATCTACGAGCAGTACTTC. The chain has TRBV6-2 or TRBV6-3 and TRBJ2-7, with TRBD2 matching 7 bases. CDR3 length equals 14 residues. V dropped 5 bases and J dropped 3; count of bases not matched to a gene: 7. CDR1 is MNHEY, CDR2 SVGEGT, per germline.

This clonotype came up a few times. This rearrangement joins TRBV2 to TRBJ1-1; D gene uncertain. Germline V gene sequence: CDR1 SNHLY, CDR2 FYNNEI. The V gene lost 7 bases and the J gene lost 1 base, with 13 bases spanning the gap. The CDR3 consists of 14 residues. CDR3 sequence reads: CASIDSRGNTEAFF. The CDR3 bases are TGTGCCAGCATTGACTCCCGGGGGAACACTGAAGCTTTCTTT.

V gene TRBV6-6 combines with J gene TRBJ2-6; 7 bases match TRBD1. Germline V lookup: CDR1 MNHNY, CDR2 SVGAGI (reference sequence). The J segment lost 2 bases and the V segment lost 5 bases, leaving 3 bases of the junction unmatched. This CDR3 is 15 amino acids long. The CDR3: CASSRTGAGANVLTF. CDR3 nucleotide sequence: TGTGCCAGCAGTCGCACAGGGGCTGGGGCCAACGTCCTGACTTTC.

The chain joins TRBV20-1 to TRBJ2-3, with 8 bases fitting TRBD2. The V gene's germline CDR1 is DFQATT and CDR2 SNEGSKA (reference sequence). Trimming cost V 6 bases and J 1 base; bases outside gene matches: 3. This CDR3 region has 13 residues. The CDR3 reads CSALTSGTDTQYF. CDR3 coding DNA: TGCAGTGCCCTGACTAGCGGCACAGATACGCAGTATTTT.

On this clonotype: One end of the junction does not line up with germline, which may come from a read error. The chain uses TRBV6-1 and TRBJ2-1; 10 bases agree with TRBD1. The CDR3 is made up of 18 amino acids. Germline CDR1 reads MNHNS; CDR2 reads SASEGT. The CDR3, as DNA: TGTGTCAGCAGTCGGACAGGGGGGCTAGCGGGCCGTTACAATGAGCAGTTCTTC. Residues: CVSSRTGGLAGRYNEQFF.

About this clonotype: A single base separates this from a much larger clone, so it may be a read error. The chain joins TRBV25-1 to TRBJ2-1, with D perhaps matching TRBD1 or TRBD2 (5 bases each). With 5 bases removed from V and 10 bases from J, the gap between germline ends came to 21 bases. The CDR3 has 15 amino acids. Germline loops: CDR1 MGHDK, CDR2 SYGVNS. CDR3 in amino acids: CASSPRDLRTKEQFF. CDR3 in DNA: TGTGCCAGCAGTCCCCGGGACCTGAGGACCAAGGAGCAGTTCTTC.

This chain joins TRBV9 and TRBJ2-3, with 8 bases that match TRBD1. CDR3 length: 14 amino acids. Germline loops: CDR1 SGDLS, CDR2 YYNGEE. V lost 8 bases, J lost 4 bases, and 9 bases stayed unmatched. CDR3 region: CASTGTGASDTQYF. In nucleotides, the CDR3 is TGTGCCAGTACCGGGACAGGAGCATCAGATACGCAGTATTTT.

The genes are TRBV20-1 and TRBJ1-4; TRBD1 is a possible D gene (6 bases). Germline V gives CDR1 DFQATT, CDR2 SNEGSKA (reference sequence). The CDR3 contains 12 residues. Trimming removed 6 bases at V and 6 bases at J, with 11 bases between. In DNA form, the CDR3 reads TGCAGTGCGGAGGGGGGGGATGAAAAACTGTTTTTT. Amino acid sequence: CSAEGGDEKLFF.

The rearrangement joins TRBV28 to TRBJ1-6, with unresolved D. Germline V CDR1 and CDR2: MDHEN, SYDVKM. CDR3 length: 18 amino acids. V was trimmed by 2 bases and J by 0 bases, leaving 14 bases between them. The CDR3 nucleotides are TGTGCCAGCAGTTTAAGATTTGGAATCCGCTCCTATAATTCACCCCTCCACTTT. This translates into CASSLRFGIRSYNSPLHF.

This clonotype was detected only a few times. This sequence joins TRBV7-9 and TRBJ2-1; D may be TRBD2 (6 bases). The germline V gene has CDR1 SEHNR and CDR2 FQNEAQ (reference sequence). Deletions cut 5 bases from V and 2 bases from J, with 19 bases between. This CDR3 region has 17 residues. CDR3 sequence (DNA): TGTGCCAGCAGCGGGGTTGGAGGAGGGCAAACCTACAATGAGCAGTTCTTC. This translates into CASSGVGGGQTYNEQFF.

V and J are TRBV3-1 and TRBJ2-7; the D is unclear. This CDR3 has 17 amino acids. V lost 6 bases and J 7 bases, leaving 28 bases between the germline ends. Germline-derived CDR1 and CDR2 are LGHDT and YNNKEL (reference sequence). The CDR3 region is CASSPPESISLYNEQYF. For the CDR3, the DNA is TGTGCCAGCAGTCCTCCGGAGAGTATCTCGTTGTACAATGAGCAGTACTTC.

The rearrangement joins TRBV18 to TRBJ2-7; TRBD2 matches 8 bases. The CDR3 totals 15 residues. The germline V gene encodes CDR1 KGHSH and CDR2 LQKENI. The J segment lost 2 bases and the V segment lost 6 bases, leaving 9 bases of the junction unmatched. CDR3 protein: CASSASTSGAYEQYF. In DNA form, the CDR3 reads TGTGCCAGCTCTGCAAGCACTAGCGGAGCCTACGAGCAGTACTTC.

This clonotype was found a few times. The chain combines TRBV20-1 with TRBJ2-7; D call uncertain. The CDR3 is 12 residues long. Trimming took 4 bases from V and 1 from J, leaving 8 bases between them. CDR1 is DFQATT and CDR2 is SNEGSKA in the germline V gene (reference sequence). The CDR3 nucleotides are TGCAGTGCTAAGGTCTCGTCCTACGAGCAGTACTTC. Its translation is CSAKVSSYEQYF.

The table lists this clonotype with a few counts. This chain links TRBV7-9 with TRBJ2-1; unclear D gene. This CDR3 has 16 residues. The germline V gene has CDR1 SEHNR and CDR2 FQNEAQ (reference sequence). V lost 4 bases to trimming and J lost 2 bases, with 15 bases between them. The DNA of the CDR3 is TGTGCCAGCAGCTCGGACCGTCCCTTAACCTACAATGAGCAGTTCTTC. Translated: CASSSDRPLTYNEQFF.

This chain links TRBV14 with TRBJ2-5; D possibly corresponds to TRBD2 (6 bases). The germline CDR1 and CDR2 sequences are SGHDN and FVKESK. V was cut by 2 bases and J by 7 bases, with 14 bases left in between. The CDR3 is 14 residues long. CDR3 nucleotide sequence: TGTGCCAGCAGCCAAAAGGGACTTGGGGGGACCCAGTACTTC. It codes for CASSQKGLGGTQYF.

This clonotype was detected many times. Written as DNA, the CDR3 is TGCGCCAGCAGCTTAACAGGGCCCCTAGCCAAAAACATTCAGTACTTC. This sequence encodes CASSLTGPLAKNIQYF. The chain uses TRBV5-1 and TRBJ2-4; possible D gene TRBD1, 6 bases. Trimming took off 2 bases at V and 0 bases at J, with 12 bases between the two ends. Germline lookup yields CDR1 SGHRS and CDR2 YFSETQ. The CDR3 sequence is 16 residues long.

The V call is TRBV20-1, the J call TRBJ2-5; no reliable D call. The germline CDR1 and CDR2 sequences are DFQATT and SNEGSKA (reference sequence). Trimming stripped 1 base from V and 10 bases from J, with 10 bases between. The CDR3 sequence is 11 residues long. This CDR3 reads CSARGSRSQYF. The CDR3 nucleotides are TGCAGTGCTAGAGGATCTCGGAGCCAGTACTTC.

This clonotype was picked up a small number of times. The genes are TRBV10-3 and TRBJ2-2, with 8 bases identical to TRBD1. The CDR3 spans 15 residues. Germline loops: CDR1 ENHRY, CDR2 SYGVKD. Trimming at V came to 6 bases and at J to 1 base, leaving 4 bases not matched to a gene. The CDR3, as DNA: TGTGCCATCAGGGACAGGGCGGAGAACACCGGGGAGCTGTTTTTT. Translated: CAIRDRAENTGELFF.

This clonotype came up a few times. This chain links TRBV5-1 with TRBJ2-1; 7 bases line up with TRBD1. The J segment lost 5 bases and the V segment lost 2 bases, leaving 10 bases of the junction unmatched. In germline, CDR1 is SGHRS, CDR2 YFSETQ. There are 16 residues in the CDR3. The CDR3 nucleotides are TGCGCCAGCAGCTTATTGACAGGGATTAAGGACAATGAGCAGTTCTTC. Translating gives CASSLLTGIKDNEQFF.

This chain joins TRBV9 and TRBJ2-1; the match to TRBD1 covers 7 bases. Germline assignment: CDR1 SGDLS and CDR2 YYNGEE. This CDR3 has 13 amino acids. Unmatched junction bases numbered 13, after V lost 6 bases and J lost 13 bases. CDR3: CASTTTGSETQFF. In DNA, the CDR3 is TGTGCCAGCACCACGACAGGGTCAGAGACCCAGTTCTTC.

The J gene is TRBJ2-2, the V gene TRBV6-5; D unresolved. This CDR3 has 12 residues. Germline-derived CDR1 and CDR2 are MNHEY and SVGAGI. The V end lost 6 bases, the J end lost 6 bases, and 8 bases lay between the germline ends. The DNA of the CDR3 is TGTGCCAGCAGATTATTGTCCGGGGAGCTGTTTTTT. Translation: CASRLLSGELFF.

This clonotype was recorded a few times. This chain joins TRBV7-2 and TRBJ2-1; the D is unclear. V gave up 5 bases and J gave up 9 bases, with 11 bases separating them. The CDR3 has 12 amino acids. Germline CDR1 reads SGHTA; CDR2 reads FQGNSA. CDR3 sequence: CASSHTRVEQFF. In nucleotides, the CDR3 is TGTGCCAGCAGCCACACAAGGGTTGAGCAGTTCTTC.

In this sample, this clonotype turned up many times. CDR3 sequence: CASSVGGANVLTF. The CDR3 nucleotides are TGTGCCAGCAGCGTTGGTGGGGCCAACGTCCTGACTTTC. V usage is TRBV9 and J usage is TRBJ2-6; D remains unclear. The length of the CDR3 is 13 residues. The V and J ends lost 2 bases and 3 bases respectively, with 3 bases between them. Germline V gives CDR1 SGDLS, CDR2 YYNGEE.

This rearrangement joins TRBV7-9 to TRBJ2-5, with 10 bases that match TRBD2. The germline V gene encodes CDR1 SEHNR and CDR2 FQNEAQ (reference sequence). J was trimmed by 7 bases and V by 2 bases; bases with no gene match: 10. This CDR3 comprises 16 residues. The CDR3 DNA sequence: TGTGCCAGCAGCTTAATGAGCGGGAGGGATCCACGGACCCAGTACTTC. It is translated as CASSLMSGRDPRTQYF.